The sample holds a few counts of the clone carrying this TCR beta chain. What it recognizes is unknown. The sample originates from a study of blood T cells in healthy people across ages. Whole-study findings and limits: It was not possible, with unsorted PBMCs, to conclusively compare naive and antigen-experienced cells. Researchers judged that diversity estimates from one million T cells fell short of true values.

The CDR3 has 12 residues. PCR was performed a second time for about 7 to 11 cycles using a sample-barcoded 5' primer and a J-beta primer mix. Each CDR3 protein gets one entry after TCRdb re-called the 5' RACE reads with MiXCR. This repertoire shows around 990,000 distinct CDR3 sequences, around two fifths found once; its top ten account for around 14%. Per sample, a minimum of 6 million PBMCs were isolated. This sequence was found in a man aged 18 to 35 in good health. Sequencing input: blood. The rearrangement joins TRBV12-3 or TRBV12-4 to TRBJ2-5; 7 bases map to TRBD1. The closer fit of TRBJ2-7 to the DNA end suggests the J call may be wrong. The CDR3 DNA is TGTGCCAGCAGCCGACAGGGTGGCGAGCAGTACTTC. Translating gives CASSRQGGEQYF.